This is a list of T cell receptor beta chains from one sample in a study of blood T cell repertoires in COVID-19. Using immunoSEQ multiplex PCR, the repertoire was profiled, and TCRdb retains in-frame clones only, with some absent. This sample has roughly 360,000 clones, with more than 75% found just once. The specimen was PBMCs or T cells enriched from blood (not recorded which). These receptors came from a man aged 25 to 45 who had recovered from COVID-19. Each CDR3 is given with its conserved first and last residue. A D gene is named only where the DNA matches it firmly. Rows may omit the clone size; those that give it use once, few, many or a size class.

clone_size	j_call	d_call	v_call	cdr3_nt	cdr3_aa
NA	TRBJ1-1	NA	TRBV6-5	TGTGCCAGCAGTAAGCGGACGGGTAACACTGAAGCTTTCTTT	CASSKRTGNTEAFF
NA	TRBJ2-5	NA	TRBV7-2	TGTGCCAGCAGCAGACAGGGAGGAACGGAGACCCAGTACTTC	CASSRQGGTETQYF
NA	TRBJ2-7	TRBD1	TRBV7-8	TGTGCCAGCAGCAACCAGGGACAGGGCCCCTACGAGCAGTACTTC	CASSNQGQGPYEQYF
once	TRBJ1-5	TRBD1	TRBV2	TGTGCCAGCAGAGGGGACAGGGGGACGAATCAGCCCCAGCATTTT	CASRGDRGTNQPQHF
NA	TRBJ2-3	NA	TRBV9	TGTGCCAGCAGCGTAACTCGGGACTCTTACACAGATACGCAGTATTTT	CASSVTRDSYTDTQYF
few	TRBJ1-6	TRBD1	TRBV11-3	TGTGCCAGCAGCTCAGGGACAGGGACACCCCTCCACTTT	CASSSGTGTPLHF
NA	TRBJ2-6	TRBD1	TRBV7-2	TGTGCCAGCAGGCCCAACAGGGGGTCCAGCTCTGGGGCCAACGTCCTGACTTTC	CASRPNRGSSSGANVLTF
NA	TRBJ2-2	NA	TRBV29-1	TGCAGCGTTGCTTGGGGGGTTAAGAGAAAAACCGGGGAGCTGTTTTTT	CSVAWGVKRKTGELFF
once	TRBJ1-2	TRBD1	TRBV28	TGTGCCAGCAGTATTACAGGGGGCACTTATGGCTACACCTTC	CASSITGGTYGYTF
NA	TRBJ1-2	TRBD1	TRBV5-4	TGTGCCAGCAGCCCCCAGGGGGCGGACTATGGCTACACCTTC	CASSPQGADYGYTF
NA	TRBJ2-1	NA	TRBV4-1	TGCGCCAGCAGCCAAGTAGTAGCAGGGGATAGGGGTGAGCAGTTCTTC	CASSQVVAGDRGEQFF
NA	TRBJ1-5	NA	TRBV7-7	TGTGCCAGCAGGATGGAGTGGTCGGGGCGGGGGCCCCGAGGCAATCAGCCCCAGCATTTT	CASRMEWSGRGPRGNQPQHF
NA	TRBJ2-1	NA	TRBV18	TGTGCCAGCTCCCCCTGGGCGGGGAGGTACAATGAGCAGTTCTTC	CASSPWAGRYNEQFF
few	TRBJ2-3	TRBD2	TRBV7-6	TGTGCCAGCAGCCCCCCAAGCGGGGGGGCCCCGCCCACAGATACGCAGTATTTT	CASSPPSGGAPPTDTQYF
NA	TRBJ1-3	NA	TRBV5-8	TGTGCCAGCAGGCCAGGGTACTCTGGAAACACCATATATTTT	CASRPGYSGNTIYF
NA	TRBJ1-2	NA	TRBV4-1	TGCGCCAGCAGCCAAGATATAGTCAGGTTGAGGACTGCAGTTTTTCGCTACACCTTC	CASSQDIVRLRTAVFRYTF
NA	TRBJ2-2	TRBD1	TRBV5-1	TGCGCCAGCAGCTTCGGACAGGGGAGCGGGGAGCTGTTTTTT	CASSFGQGSGELFF
few	TRBJ1-1	NA	TRBV2	TGTGCCAGCAGTGACGGGGGTCGGTCGGGGAGGGTTGAAGCTTTCTTT	CASSDGGRSGRVEAFF